One sample yielded the 32 T cell receptor beta chains listed below, sequenced in a study of T cell responses to AZD1222 COVID-19 vaccine. Repertoires were generated with immunoSEQ multiplex PCR, while TCRdb's copy carries only in-frame clones and drops some. The sample lists some 120,000 clones, 80% to 90% occurring once. The source material was peripheral blood, sampled on day 0 of MenACWY control vaccination. The receptors here all came from an adult in good health.

The chain recombines TRBV6-5 with TRBJ2-1; D assignment may be TRBD1 or TRBD2 (6 bases each). The CDR3 loop spans 13 amino acids. Per germline, CDR1 MNHEY and CDR2 SVGAGI. V lost 5 bases, J lost 9 bases, and 14 bases lay in between. CDR3 nucleotides: TGTGCCAGCAGTAGGGGGGTCCGAGGTGAGCAGTTCTTC. It codes for CASSRGVRGEQFF.

V and J are TRBV18 and TRBJ1-1, with D possibly being TRBD1 (5 bases). The CDR3 totals 14 residues. Looked up from germline, CDR1 is KGHSH and CDR2 is LQKENI. V dropped 2 bases and J dropped 7 bases, with 14 bases sitting between them. CDR3 loop: CASSPRVGAFEAFF. CDR3 nucleotides: TGTGCCAGCTCACCAAGGGTAGGGGCCTTTGAAGCTTTCTTT. Together with reference TRBV18 and TRBJ1-1, the CDR3 gives the full variable domain: NAGVMQNPRHLVRRRGQEARLRCSPMKGHSHVYWYRQLPEEGLKFMVYLQKENIIDESGMPKERFSAEFPKEGPSILRIQQVVRGDSAAYFCASSPRVGAFEAFFGQGTRLTVV.

This chain connects TRBV7-3 to TRBJ2-1, with TRBD2 matching over 8 bases. CDR1 and CDR2 (germline): SGHTA, FQGTGA. The J segment lost 9 bases and the V segment lost 5 bases, leaving 6 bases of the junction unmatched. The CDR3 totals 13 residues. The CDR3 bases are TGTGCCAGCAGCCCGGGGGGGGCACCTGAGCAGTTCTTC. Its protein product is CASSPGGAPEQFF.

The table lists this clone with a count of one. This chain joins TRBV7-2 and TRBJ2-5; 8 bases are a match to TRBD1. The CDR3 covers 15 residues. Germline assignment: CDR1 SGHTA and CDR2 FQGNSA. Trimming took 5 bases from V and 5 from J; bases not matched to a gene: 10. CDR3 loop: CASSSGQGRWETQYF. The CDR3 bases are TGTGCCAGCAGCAGCGGACAGGGTCGGTGGGAGACCCAGTACTTC. Supplemented by reference TRBV7-2 and TRBJ2-5, the full variable domain reads GAGVSQSPSNKVTEKGKDVELRCDPISGHTALYWYRQSLGQGLEFLIYFQGNSAPDKSGLPSDRFSAERTGGSVSTLTIQRTQQEDSAVYLCASSSGQGRWETQYFGPGTRLLVL.

This clone was found a few times. The genes are TRBV4-1 and TRBJ1-5; weak D call: TRBD1 (6 bases). The CDR3 length is 16 residues. Germline V CDR1 and CDR2: MGHRA, YSYEKL. Between the trimmed V and J ends, which lost 4 bases and 3 bases, there was a span of 16 bases. The CDR3 nucleotides read TGCGCCAGCAGCCGGACCGGACAGTTTGTCAATCAGCCCCAGCATTTT. This gives the protein CASSRTGQFVNQPQHF.

The CDR3 protein is CATTPTGANEKLFF. The CDR3 region has the DNA TGTGCCACCACTCCGACGGGGGCTAATGAAAAACTGTTTTTT. The chain couples TRBV2 to TRBJ1-4, with D perhaps TRBD1 (5 bases). CDR1 is SNHLY, CDR2 FYNNEI, per germline. The V and J ends lost 10 bases and 3 bases respectively, with 15 bases between them. The CDR3 spans 14 residues. The full variable domain, completed using reference TRBV2 and TRBJ1-4, is EPEVTQTPSHQVTQMGQEVILRCVPISNHLYFYWYRQILGQKVEFLVSFYNNEISEKSEIFDDQFSVERPDGSNFTLKIRSTKLEDSAMYFCATTPTGANEKLFFGSGTQLSVL.

The V call is TRBV6-2 or TRBV6-3, the J call TRBJ1-1; D is undetermined. The germline gives CDR1 MNHEY, CDR2 SVGEGT. The CDR3 is made up of 12 amino acids. The V and J ends lost 6 bases and 6 bases respectively, with 11 bases between them. The CDR3 bases are TGTGCCAGCAGCTTTGGGTGGGCTGAAGCTTTCTTT. Its translation: CASSFGWAEAFF.

J is TRBJ1-1 and V is TRBV19; 9 nucleotides line up with TRBD1. This CDR3 is built from 16 residues. V dropped 9 bases and J dropped 0; count of bases not matched to a gene: 11. Germline CDR1 is LNHDA and CDR2 is SQIVND (reference sequence). DNA for the CDR3: TGTGCCAGCCGACCGGGACAGGGAAGGATGAACACTGAAGCTTTCTTT. Translated, it gives CASRPGQGRMNTEAFF.

The chain is built from TRBV5-6 and TRBJ1-2; perhaps TRBD1 as D (5 bases). The V end lost 3 bases, the J end lost 4 bases, and 7 bases lay between the germline ends. This CDR3 has 12 residues. The germline CDR1 and CDR2 sequences are SGHDT and YYEEEE. This CDR3 reads CASSSGTYGYTF. The CDR3 nucleotides are TGTGCCAGCAGCTCCGGGACCTATGGCTACACCTTC.

This sequence joins TRBV7-3 and TRBJ2-4, with 11 bases identical to TRBD1. The CDR3 is 15 residues long. J lost 6 bases, V lost 6 bases, and 7 bases had no gene match. From germline, CDR1 is SGHTA and CDR2 FQGTGA. In DNA form, the CDR3 reads TGTGCCAGCAGACGGGACAGGGGGTGGTTAAACATTCAGTACTTC. This gives the protein CASRRDRGWLNIQYF. The whole variable domain, remainder taken from reference TRBV7-3 and TRBJ2-4, is GAGVSQTPSNKVTEKGKYVELRCDPISGHTALYWYRQSLGQGPEFLIYFQGTGAADDSGLPNDRFFAVRPEGSVSTLKIQRTERGDSAVYLCASRRDRGWLNIQYFGAGTRLSVL.

This chain links TRBV5-8 with TRBJ1-4; 9 nucleotides agree with TRBD1. Germline V gene sequence: CDR1 SGHTS, CDR2 YDEGEE. J gave up 4 bases and V 2 bases, and 3 bases lay outside the gene matches. This CDR3 is 15 amino acids long. CDR3 loop: CASSFGTGYNEKLFF. CDR3 sequence (DNA): TGTGCCAGCAGCTTCGGGACAGGGTATAATGAAAAACTGTTTTTT.

The chain employs TRBV6-1 and TRBJ2-1, with D possibly matching TRBD1 (6 bases). Germline V gene data show CDR1 as MNHNS and CDR2 as SASEGT. The CDR3 contains 15 residues. V was pared by 3 bases and J by 3 bases, with 12 bases between. This CDR3 reads CASSDMGTIYNEQFF. The CDR3 DNA is TGTGCCAGCAGTGATATGGGGACAATCTACAATGAGCAGTTCTTC.

In DNA form, the CDR3 reads TGTGCCTGGAACGGAGGGGGAGGGGGATTAAATGAGCAGTTCTTC. It specifies CAWNGGGGGLNEQFF. The chain has TRBV30 and TRBJ2-1; tentative D call: TRBD2 (7 bases). The germline V and J ends were trimmed by 4 bases and 7 bases, with 20 bases remaining between them. Per germline, CDR1 GTSNPN and CDR2 SVGIG (reference sequence). The length of the CDR3 is 15 residues.

V is TRBV6-6 and J is TRBJ2-1; 16 bases are shared with TRBD2. Germline CDR1 is MNHNY and CDR2 is SVGAGI (reference sequence). The V and J ends lost 5 bases and 3 bases, in that order; junction bases with no gene match: 4. The CDR3 runs to 17 residues. The CDR3 loop reads CASSPGTSGGGYNEQFF. The DNA of the CDR3 is TGTGCCAGCAGTCCCGGGACTAGCGGGGGGGGCTACAATGAGCAGTTCTTC.

This clone was counted only a few times. The chain couples TRBV5-1 to TRBJ1-1; unclear D gene. V was cut by 4 bases and J by 1 base, with 14 bases left in between. CDR1 is SGHRS, CDR2 YFSETQ, per germline. The CDR3 runs 15 residues. The CDR3 region has the DNA TGCGCCAGCAGCCCACGAGGAAGCACGAACACTGAAGCTTTCTTT. Encoded protein: CASSPRGSTNTEAFF.

Only one count was recorded for this clone. V is TRBV5-4 and J is TRBJ2-3, with a weak D call TRBD2 (5 bases). Germline V gene data show CDR1 as SGHNT and CDR2 as YYREEE (reference sequence). V lost 1 base and J lost 6, with 12 bases in between. The CDR3 is made up of 14 amino acids. This chain's CDR3 is CASSLLDRGDTQYF. Here the CDR3 DNA reads TGTGCCAGCAGCTTGTTGGACCGGGGTGATACGCAGTATTTT.

The rearrangement uses TRBV6-5 and TRBJ2-3, with D tentatively TRBD1 or TRBD2 (5 bases each). CDR1 is MNHEY, CDR2 SVGAGI, per germline. The V end lost 6 bases, the J end lost 4 bases, and 14 bases lay between the germline ends. The CDR3 covers 14 residues. The CDR3 is CASSRGVGADTQYF. The CDR3 DNA reads as TGTGCCAGCAGCCGAGGGGTAGGCGCAGATACGCAGTATTTT.

This clone has only one observation. The chain is built from TRBV29-1 and TRBJ1-1, with D uncertain. The CDR3 has 12 residues. The V gene lost 5 bases and the J gene lost 0 bases, with 7 bases spanning the gap. The germline V gene encodes CDR1 SQVTM and CDR2 ANQGSEA. The CDR3 reads CSVWTLNTEAFF. CDR3 in DNA: TGCAGCGTTTGGACTCTGAACACTGAAGCTTTCTTT.

J is TRBJ1-2 and V is TRBV6-5; D is unresolved. This CDR3 contains 14 residues. Germline V gene data show CDR1 as MNHEY and CDR2 as SVGAGI. V was trimmed by 0 bases and J by 5 bases, leaving 10 bases between them. CDR3 protein: CASSYSTQLYGYTF. CDR3 nucleotide sequence: TGTGCCAGCAGTTACTCGACACAGCTTTATGGCTACACCTTC.

V and J are TRBV5-4 and TRBJ1-2; possibly TRBD1 for D (5 bases). V gave up 7 bases and J gave up 7 bases, with 14 bases separating them. CDR1 SGHNT and CDR2 YYREEE come from the germline V gene (reference sequence). CDR3 length equals 12 residues. CDR3 sequence (DNA): TGTGCCAGCTCCCCGGGGGGGTCTGGCTACACCTTC. It specifies CASSPGGSGYTF. Based on the CDR3 plus reference TRBV5-4 and TRBJ1-2, the full variable domain is ETGVTQSPTHLIKTRGQQVTLRCSSQSGHNTVSWYQQALGQGPQFIFQYYREEENGRGNFPPRFSGLQFPNYSSELNVNALELDDSALYLCASSPGGSGYTFGSGTRLTVV.

The chain couples TRBV18 to TRBJ1-2; 8 positions match TRBD1. This CDR3 region has 14 residues. Per germline, CDR1 KGHSH and CDR2 LQKENI. Trimming cost V 3 bases and J 12 bases; bases outside gene matches: 12. The CDR3 DNA follows: TGTGCCAGCTCACCGACAAATACAGGGGGGGATAACACCTTC. Translation gives CASSPTNTGGDNTF.

The chain links TRBV9 to TRBJ1-2, with unresolved D. Trimming pared 4 bases from V and 3 bases from J, leaving 7 bases between. The CDR3 has 12 residues. Germline lookup yields CDR1 SGDLS and CDR2 YYNGEE. CDR3 region: CASSHQDYGYTF. Here the CDR3 DNA reads TGTGCCAGCAGCCACCAGGACTATGGCTACACCTTC.

V usage is TRBV18 and J usage is TRBJ2-7; 10 bases align to TRBD1. Germline V gene data show CDR1 as KGHSH and CDR2 as LQKENI. The CDR3 runs to 13 residues. The V and J ends lost 3 bases and 7 bases, in that order; junction bases with no gene match: 3. CDR3 amino acids: CASSPGQGGEQYF. The CDR3 DNA sequence: TGTGCCAGCTCACCTGGACAGGGGGGGGAGCAGTACTTC.

V usage is TRBV19 and J usage is TRBJ2-5, with 11 nucleotides matching TRBD1. This CDR3 region has 14 residues. V trimming: 5 bases; J trimming: 5 bases; junction bases outside the gene matches: 4. The germline V gene encodes CDR1 LNHDA and CDR2 SQIVND (reference sequence). The CDR3 is CASSPGQGGETQYF. The CDR3 DNA is TGTGCCAGTAGTCCGGGACAGGGGGGGGAGACCCAGTACTTC.

The chain is built from TRBV6-5 and TRBJ1-1, with D tentatively TRBD1 (5 bases). This CDR3 has 13 amino acids. Looked up from germline, CDR1 is MNHEY and CDR2 is SVGAGI. V lost 5 bases to trimming and J lost 9 bases, with 16 bases between them. The CDR3 sequence is CASSPQGLGQAFF. The CDR3 DNA reads as TGTGCCAGCAGTCCCCAGGGCCTCGGTCAAGCTTTCTTT.

J is TRBJ2-7 and V is TRBV5-5, with D maybe TRBD1 (7 bases). Germline CDR1 and CDR2: SGHKS and YYEKEE (reference sequence). Trimming cost V 2 bases and J 3 bases, with 15 bases left between them. This CDR3 contains 15 residues. The CDR3 DNA reads TGTGCCAGCAGCTTTGCAGGGGGGAGTGGCTACGAGCAGTACTTC. Its translation: CASSFAGGSGYEQYF. Supplemented by reference TRBV5-5 and TRBJ2-7, the full variable domain reads DAGVTQSPTHLIKTRGQQVTLRCSPISGHKSVSWYQQVLGQGPQFIFQYYEKEERGRGNFPDRFSARQFPNYSSELNVNALLLGDSALYLCASSFAGGSGYEQYFGPGTRLTVT.

The chain links TRBV30 to TRBJ2-7; D is possibly TRBD1 or TRBD2 (6 bases each). The CDR3 is 11 amino acids. V lost 5 bases and J lost 6, with 11 bases in between. Per germline, CDR1 GTSNPN and CDR2 SVGIG (reference sequence). The CDR3 DNA follows: TGTGCCTGGCAGGGGAGGTCCGAGCAGTACTTC. This encodes CAWQGRSEQYF.

The chain recombines TRBV5-4 with TRBJ2-7; 11 nucleotides match TRBD2. Looked up from germline, CDR1 is SGHNT and CDR2 is YYREEE (reference sequence). Trimming removed 4 bases from V and 2 bases from J; junction bases left unmatched: 2. The CDR3 runs 14 residues. In nucleotides, the CDR3 is TGTGCCAGCAGCCATAGCGGGGGGGCCTACGAGCAGTACTTC. Its translation is CASSHSGGAYEQYF. The complete variable domain, with remaining parts taken from reference TRBV5-4 and TRBJ2-7, reads ETGVTQSPTHLIKTRGQQVTLRCSSQSGHNTVSWYQQALGQGPQFIFQYYREEENGRGNFPPRFSGLQFPNYSSELNVNALELDDSALYLCASSHSGGAYEQYFGPGTRLTVT.

The J gene is TRBJ1-2, the V gene TRBV7-8; 7 nucleotides agree with TRBD1. The CDR3 is 15 residues long. CDR1 and CDR2 (germline): SGHVS, FQNEAQ. V trimming: 5 bases; J trimming: 5 bases; junction bases outside the gene matches: 11. The DNA of the CDR3 is TGTGCCAGCAGCAATTGGGACAGAGGGGATTATGGCTACACCTTC. Amino acids: CASSNWDRGDYGYTF.

The rearrangement uses TRBV18 and TRBJ1-1, with D possibly TRBD1 on 6 matching bases. Germline V gene sequence: CDR1 KGHSH, CDR2 LQKENI. CDR3 length: 14 residues. V lost 2 bases to trimming and J lost 1 base, with 8 bases between them. This chain's CDR3 is CASSPGRGNTEAFF. The CDR3 DNA reads TGTGCCAGCTCACCAGGCAGGGGGAACACTGAAGCTTTCTTT.

The chain combines TRBV24-1 with TRBJ1-4; D gene uncertain. The germline CDR1 and CDR2 sequences are KGHDR and SFDVKD. The CDR3 spans 17 residues. Trimming left V 3 bases short and J 0 bases short, with 13 bases between. The CDR3 coding sequence is TGTGCCACCAGTGATCGAAAGGCAGGTGCAACTAATGAAAAACTGTTTTTT. Its translation: CATSDRKAGATNEKLFF.

This chain uses TRBV7-3 with TRBJ1-1; no clear D. This CDR3 has 13 amino acids. Per germline, CDR1 SGHTA and CDR2 FQGTGA. V was shortened by 5 bases and J by 0 bases, with 7 bases between the two germline ends. This chain's CDR3 is CASSLQLNTEAFF. In DNA form, the CDR3 reads TGTGCCAGCAGCCTACAACTGAACACTGAAGCTTTCTTT.